The 5 T cell receptor beta chains reported below all come from one sample, sequenced in a study of regulatory T cells in long-lasting Graves disease. Noted time point: persistent/refractory GD, antithyroid drugs over 5 years with positive TRAb. PBMCs provided the RNA from which the TCR library was made. HTBI primers from iRepertoire and Arm-PCR of CDR3 regions yielded the TCR beta libraries. One entry per CDR3 protein results from TCRdb running MiXCR on the multiplex PCR reads. The top ten clones hold around 21% of a sample with roughly 400,000 distinct CDR3 sequences, around 21% of them seen once. Material: peripheral blood mononuclear cells (PBMCs), obtained when the disease was refractory, from a patient treated with antithyroid drugs. These TCRs come from a female donor with Graves disease.

Concerning this clonotype itself: A much bigger clone sits one base away, suggesting this may be a read error. The V and J genes are TRBV27 and TRBJ1-1; no definite D call. Trimming removed 3 bases from V and 3 bases from J, with 8 bases in between. There are 13 residues in the CDR3. In germline, CDR1 is MNHEY, CDR2 SMNVEV (reference sequence). The CDR3 loop is CASSFIRDTEAFF. CDR3 in DNA: TGTGCCAGCAGTTTTATAAGGGACACTGAAGCTTTCTTT.

Ten or more counts support this clonotype. CDR3 nucleotides: TGTGCCAGCAGTGTGGGACAGGGACGAGGCCCCGAAGCTTTCTTT. Translated, it gives CASSVGQGRGPEAFF. The rearrangement links TRBV2 to TRBJ1-1; 9 nucleotides line up with TRBD1. This CDR3 is built from 15 residues. After removal of 4 bases from V and 8 bases from J, the junction contained 11 bases not matched to a gene. Germline assignment: CDR1 SNHLY and CDR2 FYNNEI. The full variable domain, completed using reference TRBV2 and TRBJ1-1, is EPEVTQTPSHQVTQMGQEVILRCVPISNHLYFYWYRQILGQKVEFLVSFYNNEISEKSEIFDDQFSVERPDGSNFTLKIRSTKLEDSAMYFCASSVGQGRGPEAFFGQGTRLTVV.

As DNA, the CDR3 is TGTGCCAGCAGTTTACATAGCGGGAGCTCCTACAATGAGCAGTTCTTC. Amino acids: CASSLHSGSSYNEQFF. The gene calls are TRBV12-3 or TRBV12-4 and TRBJ2-1; 9 bases fit TRBD2. The CDR3 runs 16 residues. Trimming at V came to 2 bases and at J to 0 bases, leaving 2 bases not matched to a gene.

Ten or more counts support this clonotype. The chain employs TRBV12-3 or TRBV12-4 and TRBJ1-4, with D perhaps matching TRBD1 (6 bases). CDR3 size: 12 residues. Trimming stripped 6 bases from V and 6 bases from J, with 8 bases between. CDR3 sequence (DNA): TGTGCCAGCAGGCGGACAGATGAAAAACTGTTTTTT. This sequence encodes CASRRTDEKLFF.

The gene calls are TRBV14 and TRBJ2-5; 14 nucleotides match TRBD2. Per the germline V gene, CDR1 is SGHDN and CDR2 is FVKESK. This CDR3 comprises 19 residues. The trim removed 2 bases at V and 3 bases at J, leaving 11 bases unmatched. This CDR3 is CASSQISRGGLAGEETQYF. The CDR3 DNA reads as TGTGCCAGCAGCCAAATCTCCAGGGGGGGACTAGCGGGAGAAGAGACCCAGTACTTC.